This T cell receptor (beta chain) comes out of a study of OX40 agonist ivuxolimab in advanced cancers. The protocol was immunoSEQ multiplex PCR, while the TCRdb copy is restricted to in-frame clones and leaves out a portion. Among 80,000 or so clones, 90% to 95% were seen once, and the ten largest hold 14%. This CDR3 spans 13 amino acids. Germline V gene lookup returns CDR1 MNHEY and CDR2 SMNVEV (reference sequence). Between the trimmed V and J ends, which lost 5 bases and 5 bases, there was a span of 12 bases. The sample consisted of CD4+ or CD8+ T cells sorted from blood, taken in a trial of the OX40 agonist ivuxolimab. This chain joins TRBV27 and TRBJ2-5; D perhaps matches TRBD1 (6 bases). The receptor was isolated from an adult with an advanced solid tumor such as melanoma, head and neck, liver or kidney cancer. CDR3 amino acids: CASSVQGSETQYF. CDR3 nucleotides: TGTGCCAGCAGTGTACAGGGAAGCGAGACCCAGTACTTC.